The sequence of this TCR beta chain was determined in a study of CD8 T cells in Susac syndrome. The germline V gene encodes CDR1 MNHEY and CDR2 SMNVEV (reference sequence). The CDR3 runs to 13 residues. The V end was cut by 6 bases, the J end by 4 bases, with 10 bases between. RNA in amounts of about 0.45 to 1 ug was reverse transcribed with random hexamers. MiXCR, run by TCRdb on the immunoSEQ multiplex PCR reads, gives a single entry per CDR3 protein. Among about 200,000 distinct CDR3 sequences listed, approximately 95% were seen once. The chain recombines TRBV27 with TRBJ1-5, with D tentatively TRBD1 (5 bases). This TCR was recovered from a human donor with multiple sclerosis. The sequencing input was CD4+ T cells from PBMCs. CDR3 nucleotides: TGTGCCAGCAGCCACAGGATAAATCAGCCCCAGCATTTT. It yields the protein CASSHRINQPQHF.